The next 29 T cell receptor beta chains were all read from a single sample in a study of identical twins. TCRdb reprocessed the 5' RACE reads via MiXCR and lists one record per CDR3 protein. The table records 450,000 to 600,000 distinct CDR3 sequences, 20% to 25% of them present only once. These same records also appear under a second study, on yellow fever vaccine responses in identical twins.

The sequenced sample was CD4+ T cells sorted from blood. The receptors originated from a woman aged 18-35 years in good health.

This chain uses TRBV20-1 with TRBJ2-1; D gene ambiguous. There are 14 residues in the CDR3. CDR1 is DFQATT and CDR2 is SNEGSKA in the germline V gene (reference sequence). Trimming stripped 3 bases from V and 3 bases from J, with 12 bases between. The CDR3 nucleotides read TGCAGTGCTAGGGATTTGGTACACTACAATGAGCAGTTCTTC. Protein: CSARDLVHYNEQFF.

The V call is TRBV7-2, the J call TRBJ2-7; no firm D call. Germline-derived CDR1 and CDR2 are SGHTA and FQGNSA. The V end lost 2 bases, the J end lost 1 base, and 9 bases lay between the germline ends. The CDR3 totals 14 residues. CDR3 DNA sequence: TGTGCCAGCAGCTTATCCTCCCTATCCTACGAGCAGTACTTC. Protein sequence: CASSLSSLSYEQYF.

This clonotype was counted ten times or more. The chain couples TRBV16 to TRBJ1-1; D remains ambiguous. V was cut by 3 bases and J by 1 base, with 15 bases left in between. The CDR3 has 16 amino acids. Germline V lookup: CDR1 KGHSY, CDR2 FQNENV. The CDR3 reads CASSQVPPPANTEAFF. The CDR3, as DNA: TGTGCCAGCAGCCAGGTCCCGCCCCCGGCGAACACTGAAGCTTTCTTT.

The chain is built from TRBV4-2 and TRBJ2-7, with 10 bases fitting TRBD2. The V and J ends lost 5 bases and 2 bases, in that order; junction bases with no gene match: 9. Germline loops: CDR1 LGHNA, CDR2 YNFKEQ. The CDR3 has 16 amino acids. The CDR3 is CASSFGLAEATYEQYF. The CDR3 nucleotides are TGTGCCAGCAGCTTCGGACTAGCGGAGGCAACCTACGAGCAGTACTTC.

This clonotype was observed a handful of times. The genes are TRBV5-1 and TRBJ1-1; no clear D gene. In germline, CDR1 is SGHRS, CDR2 YFSETQ. This CDR3 comprises 17 residues. V lost 3 bases, J lost 1 base, and 19 bases lay in between. The CDR3 loop is CASSSSTPMGSNTEAFF. CDR3 DNA sequence: TGCGCCAGCAGCTCCAGCACGCCTATGGGATCGAACACTGAAGCTTTCTTT.

In its sample, this clonotype was seen a few times. The chain has TRBV20-1 and TRBJ2-7; tentatively, D is TRBD2 (6 bases). The V gene's germline CDR1 is DFQATT and CDR2 SNEGSKA (reference sequence). This CDR3 region has 14 residues. V shed 2 bases and J shed 4 bases, with 15 bases lying between them. In nucleotides, the CDR3 is TGCAGTGCTAGACTCCTTAGCGGTCGGTACGAGCAGTACTTC. Amino acid sequence: CSARLLSGRYEQYF.

This CDR3 reads CATSTTGQGYEQYF. Here the CDR3 DNA reads TGTGCCACCAGCACAACGGGACAGGGTTACGAGCAGTACTTC. V gene TRBV15 combines with J gene TRBJ2-7; the match to TRBD1 covers 9 bases. CDR1 is LNHNV, CDR2 YYDKDF, per germline (reference sequence). CDR3 length: 14 residues. V was clipped by 4 bases and J by 4 bases; unmatched bases: 5.

The chain has TRBV20-1 and TRBJ1-2; D is possibly TRBD1 (5 bases). V lost 3 bases, J lost 1 base, and 9 bases lay in between. CDR3 size: 13 residues. Germline V lookup: CDR1 DFQATT, CDR2 SNEGSKA (reference sequence). CDR3 region: CSASYRSNYGYTF. The DNA of the CDR3 is TGCAGTGCTAGTTACAGGAGTAACTATGGCTACACCTTC.

This clonotype was picked up a small number of times. The J gene is TRBJ2-1, the V gene TRBV7-3, with D unclear. Trimming took off 4 bases at V and 7 bases at J, with 14 bases between the two ends. The CDR3 loop spans 14 amino acids. Germline V CDR1 and CDR2: SGHTA, FQGTGA. The CDR3 loop reads CASSSSPGANEQFF. The CDR3 DNA is TGTGCCAGCAGCTCGTCCCCCGGAGCTAATGAGCAGTTCTTC. Full variable domain (rest looked up from reference TRBV7-3 and TRBJ2-1): GAGVSQTPSNKVTEKGKYVELRCDPISGHTALYWYRQSLGQGPEFLIYFQGTGAADDSGLPNDRFFAVRPEGSVSTLKIQRTERGDSAVYLCASSSSPGANEQFFGPGTRLTVL.

V and J are TRBV29-1 and TRBJ1-1, with a weak D call TRBD1 (5 bases). Germline values: CDR1 SQVTM, CDR2 ANQGSEA. CDR3 length: 13 residues. With 6 bases removed from V and 1 base from J, the gap between germline ends came to 12 bases. CDR3 nucleotides: TGCAGCGTCGACCGGACAAGGAACACTGAAGCTTTCTTT. As protein: CSVDRTRNTEAFF.

The chain has TRBV29-1 and TRBJ2-3; 11 nucleotides agree with TRBD2. CDR3 size: 14 residues. V was pared by 4 bases and J by 4 bases, with 4 bases of the junction left unmatched. Germline CDR1 is SQVTM and CDR2 is ANQGSEA. CDR3 in DNA: TGCAGCGTTGGCACTAGCGGGGGTCCAGATACGCAGTATTTT. This codes for CSVGTSGGPDTQYF.

The genes are TRBV2 and TRBJ1-6; 9 bases agree with TRBD1. This CDR3 region has 19 residues. Germline CDR1 SNHLY, CDR2 FYNNEI. Trimming cost V 6 bases and J 4 bases; bases outside gene matches: 16. CDR3 nucleotide sequence: TGTGCCAGCAGCTGGCCCACAGGGGGCATATATATATATAATTCACCCCTCCACTTT. This codes for CASSWPTGGIYIYNSPLHF.

This chain links TRBV7-9 with TRBJ2-1; D is ambiguous. The V end was cut by 1 base, the J end by 2 bases, with 9 bases between. The CDR3 sequence is 15 residues long. From germline, CDR1 is SEHNR and CDR2 FQNEAQ (reference sequence). The CDR3 sequence is CASSLDLYPYNEQFF. CDR3 nucleotides: TGTGCCAGCAGCTTAGACCTGTATCCCTACAATGAGCAGTTCTTC. The variable domain in full, completed from reference TRBV7-9 and TRBJ2-1, reads DTGVSQNPRHKITKRGQNVTFRCDPISEHNRLYWYRQTLGQGPEFLTYFQNEAQLEKSRLLSDRFSAERPKGSFSTLEIQRTEQGDSAMYLCASSLDLYPYNEQFFGPGTRLTVL.

V usage is TRBV6-1 and J usage is TRBJ2-2; no reliable D call. With 6 bases removed from V and 1 base from J, the gap between germline ends came to 12 bases. The CDR3 length is 15 residues. Germline V gene sequence: CDR1 MNHNS, CDR2 SASEGT. CDR3 DNA: TGTGCCAGCAGAGGGTATTACGGGAACACCGGGGAGCTGTTTTTT. Its translation is CASRGYYGNTGELFF.

In its sample, this clonotype was seen a few times. The J gene is TRBJ2-6, the V gene TRBV9, with no clear D. Germline-derived CDR1 and CDR2 are SGDLS and YYNGEE. Deletions cut 5 bases from V and 0 bases from J, with 9 bases between. The CDR3 is made up of 15 amino acids. For the CDR3, the DNA is TGTGCCAGCAGTCCTGACCTCTCTGGGGCCAACGTCCTGACTTTC. Translating it yields CASSPDLSGANVLTF.

This chain connects TRBV20-1 to TRBJ2-5; a possible D gene is TRBD1 (5 bases). Germline CDR1 reads DFQATT; CDR2 reads SNEGSKA (reference sequence). The V end was cut by 5 bases, the J end by 1 base, with 8 bases between. There are 12 residues in the CDR3. CDR3 region: CSAVRGQETQYF. The DNA for the CDR3 is TGCAGTGCTGTAAGGGGCCAAGAGACCCAGTACTTC.

The chain is built from TRBV7-9 and TRBJ2-2; TRBD1 aligns across 8 bases. This CDR3 is 16 amino acids long. Germline CDR1 and CDR2: SEHNR and FQNEAQ (reference sequence). The V segment lost 5 bases and the J segment 4 bases; nucleotides outside the gene matches: 9. The DNA for the CDR3 is TGTGCCAGCAGCGATTCAGGGGGCGGCACCACCGGGGAGCTGTTTTTT. Translation: CASSDSGGGTTGELFF.

This clonotype was observed a few times. The CDR3 DNA reads as TGTGCCACCAGCAGAGATAGTTGGGGACAGTCCAATCAGCCCCAGCATTTT. This encodes CATSRDSWGQSNQPQHF. The chain carries TRBV15 and TRBJ1-5, with 7 bases aligning to TRBD1. Trimming cost V 0 bases and J 3 bases; bases outside gene matches: 8. Germline loops: CDR1 LNHNV, CDR2 YYDKDF (reference sequence). The CDR3 is made up of 17 amino acids.

The V and J genes are TRBV5-1 and TRBJ2-2; D unresolved. CDR3 length equals 17 residues. Deletions cut 0 bases from V and 0 bases from J, with 12 bases between. Germline CDR1 reads SGHRS; CDR2 reads YFSETQ. Written as DNA, the CDR3 is TGCGCCAGCAGCTTGGTTGGTACTACCGCGAACACCGGGGAGCTGTTTTTT. Amino acids: CASSLVGTTANTGELFF.

In this sample, this clonotype turned up a few times. This rearrangement joins TRBV20-1 to TRBJ2-1, with D hard to call. The germline gives CDR1 DFQATT, CDR2 SNEGSKA (reference sequence). Deletions cut 2 bases from V and 5 bases from J, with 16 bases between. CDR3 length: 15 residues. In nucleotides, the CDR3 is TGCAGTGCTAGAAGGAACCGGATGGGTCACAATGAGCAGTTCTTC. Translation gives CSARRNRMGHNEQFF.

CDR3 sequence reads: CASSLTPTGVGSPLHF. The CDR3 DNA is TGTGCCAGCAGTCTCACCCCCACAGGGGTCGGTTCACCCCTCCACTTT. The V call is TRBV27, the J call TRBJ1-6, with TRBD1 matching over 7 bases. The CDR3 totals 16 residues. The germline gives CDR1 MNHEY, CDR2 SMNVEV (reference sequence). Trimming cost V 5 bases and J 9 bases; bases outside gene matches: 13.

This clonotype has more than one count but fewer than ten. The chain joins TRBV5-1 to TRBJ2-3; D is ambiguous. CDR3 size: 13 residues. The germline gives CDR1 SGHRS, CDR2 YFSETQ. Trimming took 5 bases from V and 0 from J, leaving 7 bases between them. The CDR3 reads CASRETSTDTQYF. CDR3 bases: TGCGCCAGCAGGGAAACTAGCACAGATACGCAGTATTTT.

V gene TRBV28 combines with J gene TRBJ2-7, with 9 bases fitting TRBD1. The CDR3 runs 14 residues. The germline V gene has CDR1 MDHEN and CDR2 SYDVKM. J gave up 4 bases and V 7 bases, and 8 bases lay outside the gene matches. The CDR3 reads CASNSRTGEYEQYV. The DNA for the CDR3 is TGTGCCAGCAATTCAAGGACAGGGGAGTACGAGCAGTACGTC.

This clonotype was picked up a small number of times. This rearrangement joins TRBV15 to TRBJ2-7; 7 bases fit TRBD1. Germline values: CDR1 LNHNV, CDR2 YYDKDF (reference sequence). This CDR3 comprises 16 residues. With V trimmed by 5 bases and J by 6 bases, 16 bases remained unmatched. The chain's CDR3 is CATSFTNRDSRGEQYF. CDR3 sequence (DNA): TGTGCCACCAGCTTTACTAACCGGGACAGTCGTGGCGAGCAGTACTTC.

With regard to this clonotype: A much more abundant neighbour one base away suggests this may be a read error. This chain links TRBV2 with TRBJ1-5; maybe TRBD1 (5 bases). V shed 8 bases and J shed 5 bases, with 7 bases lying between them. Germline CDR1 and CDR2: SNHLY and FYNNEI. This CDR3 is 11 amino acids long. CDR3 coding DNA: TGTGCCAGCGCGGGGGATCAGCCCCAGCATTTT. Residues: CASAGDQPQHF.

The chain is built from TRBV15 and TRBJ2-5, with 9 bases matching TRBD2. Germline V lookup: CDR1 LNHNV, CDR2 YYDKDF (reference sequence). J lost 4 bases, V lost 0 bases, and 3 bases had no gene match. This CDR3 has 15 amino acids. The CDR3 loop reads CATSRDLAGPETQYF. CDR3 nucleotide sequence: TGTGCCACCAGCAGAGATCTAGCGGGGCCAGAGACCCAGTACTTC.

V and J are TRBV6-1 and TRBJ2-1, with D possibly matching TRBD1 (6 bases). Germline V gene lookup returns CDR1 MNHNS and CDR2 SASEGT. This CDR3 region has 13 residues. The V end was cut by 6 bases, the J end by 9 bases, with 15 bases between. The CDR3 loop reads CASRRRTGSEQFF. In DNA form, the CDR3 reads TGTGCCAGCAGAAGGCGCACAGGGTCTGAGCAGTTCTTC.

J is TRBJ2-3 and V is TRBV5-1; D not resolved. CDR1 and CDR2 from the germline V gene are SGHRS and YFSETQ. With 6 bases removed from V and 1 base from J, the gap between germline ends came to 12 bases. The length of the CDR3 is 14 residues. The CDR3 sequence: CASNLYSGTDTQYF. The CDR3, as DNA: TGCGCCAGCAACCTCTACTCCGGCACAGATACGCAGTATTTT.

The rearrangement joins TRBV6-5 to TRBJ2-7, with D hard to call. CDR3 length equals 14 residues. Germline V CDR1 and CDR2: MNHEY, SVGAGI. V was shortened by 2 bases and J by 2 bases, with 10 bases between the two germline ends. CDR3 sequence reads: CASSYPGGTYEQYV. In DNA, the CDR3 is TGTGCCAGCAGTTACCCCGGTGGCACCTACGAGCAGTACGTC.